The clone carrying this T cell receptor (beta chain) was detected a few times. These data come from a study of cytomegalovirus exposure and HLA in healthy donors. Background on the study: Early released data had about 85 million unique TCRs, all coming from HLA-typed donors.

PCR used 60 Vbeta primers and 13 Jbeta primers. The data were produced by immunoSEQ multiplex PCR, yet TCRdb's version contains in-frame clones alone and is incomplete. The sample holds around 150,000 clones, less than 85% seen once. Between the trimmed V and J ends, which lost 1 base and 7 bases, there was a span of 11 bases. The CDR3 has 14 residues. The germline CDR1 and CDR2 sequences are MDHEN and SYDVKM. Sequencing used PBMCs. The J gene is TRBJ2-1, the V gene TRBV28; possible D gene TRBD2, 6 bases. This sequence was found in a man aged 50-59 years in good health and CMV-seropositive. The CDR3 is CASSLSTRWNEQFF. DNA of the CDR3: TGTGCCAGCAGTTTATCGACTAGGTGGAATGAGCAGTTCTTC.